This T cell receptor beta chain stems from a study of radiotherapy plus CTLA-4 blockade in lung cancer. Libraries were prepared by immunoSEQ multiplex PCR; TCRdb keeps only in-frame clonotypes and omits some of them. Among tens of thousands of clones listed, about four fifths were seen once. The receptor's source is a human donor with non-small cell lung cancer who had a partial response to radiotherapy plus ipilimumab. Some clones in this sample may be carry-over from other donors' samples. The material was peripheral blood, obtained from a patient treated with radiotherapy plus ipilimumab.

The CDR3 spells CASSYRQGPYEQYF. The CDR3 nucleotides read TGTGCCAGCAGTTACAGACAGGGGCCCTACGAGCAGTACTTC. This chain links TRBV28 with TRBJ2-7, with 8 bases matching TRBD1. J lost 2 bases, V lost 4 bases, and 4 bases had no gene match. The CDR3 totals 14 residues. In germline, CDR1 is MDHEN, CDR2 SYDVKM.